The 14 T cell receptor beta chains below come from one sample, sequenced in a study of shared clonotypes between healthy human individuals. The table came from immunoSEQ multiplex PCR; TCRdb's copy has only in-frame clones and leaves some out. This table has 780,000 or so clones, 55% to 80% appearing once. Material for sequencing was memory CD4+ T cells sorted from blood. Sample subset: CD45RA-negative fraction. Every receptor here comes from a woman between 25 and 40 years old in good health.

The gene calls are TRBV5-1 and TRBJ2-3; TRBD2 agrees at 8 bases. The trim removed 5 bases at V and 5 bases at J, leaving 10 bases unmatched. Germline CDR1 SGHRS, CDR2 YFSETQ. The CDR3 has 15 residues. CDR3 nucleotide sequence: TGCGCCAGCAGACTGGCCAGCGGGAGTAAAGATACGCAGTATTTT. This codes for CASRLASGSKDTQYF.

The chain has TRBV6-5 and TRBJ1-5; D is perhaps TRBD1 (5 bases). There are 14 residues in the CDR3. The germline gives CDR1 MNHEY, CDR2 SVGAGI. V was shortened by 6 bases and J by 6 bases, with 15 bases between the two germline ends. The CDR3 spells CASSPGFQAQPQHF. The CDR3 nucleotides read TGTGCCAGCAGCCCAGGGTTTCAGGCTCAGCCCCAGCATTTT.

This CDR3 reads CASSGLARTDTQYF. The CDR3 nucleotides read TGCGCCAGCAGCGGACTAGCTAGAACAGATACGCAGTATTTT. The gene calls are TRBV4-1 and TRBJ2-3, with 8 bases matching TRBD2. The CDR3 sequence is 14 residues long. Germline V gene lookup returns CDR1 MGHRA and CDR2 YSYEKL. V dropped 5 bases and J dropped 3; count of bases not matched to a gene: 4.

The V and J genes are TRBV6-1 and TRBJ1-4, with a possible D match to TRBD1 (5 bases). The CDR3 runs to 19 residues. The V and J ends lost 2 bases and 0 bases respectively, with 19 bases between them. Germline CDR1 and CDR2: MNHNS and SASEGT. CDR3 loop: CASSELRGAAYATNEKLFF. CDR3 DNA: TGTGCCAGCAGTGAACTTAGGGGCGCCGCTTATGCAACTAATGAAAAACTGTTTTTT.

This clone was detected ten times or more. This chain uses TRBV5-1 with TRBJ2-1, with 7 bases that match TRBD1. V shed 3 bases and J 8 bases; nucleotides not matched to a gene: 8. Looked up from germline, CDR1 is SGHRS and CDR2 is YFSETQ. This CDR3 comprises 14 residues. Here the CDR3 reads CASSSLLGQDEQFF. The CDR3 DNA follows: TGCGCCAGCAGCTCGCTTTTAGGACAGGATGAGCAGTTCTTC.

V is TRBV2 and J is TRBJ2-1; either TRBD1 or TRBD2 may fit D (7 bases each). Germline-derived CDR1 and CDR2 are SNHLY and FYNNEI. V was pared by 4 bases and J by 13 bases, with 17 bases between. The CDR3 is 13 amino acids. The CDR3 DNA follows: TGTGCCAGCAGTGGGGAGGGGGCGGATGTCCAGTTCTTC. This sequence encodes CASSGEGADVQFF. Drawing the rest from reference TRBV2 and TRBJ2-1, the complete variable domain is EPEVTQTPSHQVTQMGQEVILRCVPISNHLYFYWYRQILGQKVEFLVSFYNNEISEKSEIFDDQFSVERPDGSNFTLKIRSTKLEDSAMYFCASSGEGADVQFFGPGTRLTVL.

This clone was picked up many times. The sample carries other DNA sequences with the same CDR3. The chain combines TRBV29-1 with TRBJ2-7; the D is unclear. Trimming cost V 4 bases and J 4 bases, with 8 bases left between them. Germline lookup yields CDR1 SQVTM and CDR2 ANQGSEA. This CDR3 contains 11 residues. The CDR3 DNA reads TGCAGCGTTGGCTGGGATTACGAGCAGTACTTC. Translating it yields CSVGWDYEQYF.

The rearrangement uses TRBV7-9 and TRBJ2-7; D call uncertain. The germline CDR1 and CDR2 sequences are SEHNR and FQNEAQ (reference sequence). V was clipped by 3 bases and J by 0 bases, with 9 bases between them. This CDR3 has 14 residues. CDR3 DNA sequence: TGTGCCAGCAGCTTTCCTCCCAGCTCCTACGAGCAGTACTTC. This encodes CASSFPPSSYEQYF.

The chain recombines TRBV27 with TRBJ1-5; D not certain. Germline CDR1 reads MNHEY; CDR2 reads SMNVEV (reference sequence). With 2 bases removed from V and 4 bases from J, the gap between germline ends came to 6 bases. The CDR3 length is 13 residues. The CDR3 here is CASSLTRNQPQHF. Here the CDR3 DNA reads TGTGCCAGCAGTTTAACTCGGAATCAGCCCCAGCATTTT.

The V and J genes are TRBV13 and TRBJ2-1; D gene unclear. The CDR3 totals 16 residues. CDR1 and CDR2 (germline): PRHDT, FYEKMQ (reference sequence). Trimming removed 5 bases from V and 3 bases from J, with 17 bases in between. CDR3 bases: TGTGCCAGCAGCCCATGGGCCGGAGAGGACTACAATGAGCAGTTCTTC. Encoded protein: CASSPWAGEDYNEQFF.

V and J are TRBV7-2 and TRBJ2-7; D gene ambiguous. V dropped 5 bases and J dropped 4 bases, with 12 bases sitting between them. The CDR3 extends over 13 amino acids. Germline CDR1 reads SGHTA; CDR2 reads FQGNSA. CDR3 in DNA: TGTGCCAGCAGCCCCCCCAGTTCATACGAGCAGTACTTC. It yields the protein CASSPPSSYEQYF.

CDR3 residues: CASSPGTGRGKNIQYF. In nucleotides, the CDR3 is TGTGCCAGCAGCCCGGGGACAGGACGAGGCAAAAACATTCAGTACTTC. The chain joins TRBV7-3 to TRBJ2-4, with 8 bases identical to TRBD1. Unmatched junction bases numbered 9, after V lost 5 bases and J lost 3 bases. The germline CDR1 and CDR2 sequences are SGHTA and FQGTGA. The CDR3 is 16 amino acids.

As DNA, the CDR3 is TGTGCCAGCAGGTCCGGCGAGGCGAAGGGGGCCAACGTCCTGACTTTC. This translates into CASRSGEAKGANVLTF. The chain uses TRBV11-2 and TRBJ2-6; D gene uncertain. Trimming shortened V by 6 bases and J by 4 bases, and 16 bases separated the two germline ends. Per the germline V gene, CDR1 is SGHAT and CDR2 is FQNNGV. This CDR3 has 16 amino acids.

This chain uses TRBV7-9 with TRBJ2-7; 9 bases are shared with TRBD2. This CDR3 is 16 amino acids long. Germline lookup yields CDR1 SEHNR and CDR2 FQNEAQ (reference sequence). J gave up 5 bases and V 1 base, and 9 bases lay outside the gene matches. The CDR3 loop is CASSLGLLAGYDEQYF. The CDR3, as DNA: TGTGCCAGCAGCTTAGGGCTTCTAGCGGGATATGACGAGCAGTACTTC.